A selection of T cell receptor beta chains follows, all from one sample in a study of blood T cell repertoires in COVID-19. Sequencing was performed with immunoSEQ multiplex PCR; in TCRdb, only in-frame clones are kept and a portion is missing. The data show about 470,000 clones, about 90% seen once. The sequencing sample was made of PBMCs or T cells enriched from blood (not recorded which). The receptor set was obtained from a woman between 18 and 29 years old who had recovered from COVID-19. Both conserved end residues are part of each CDR3. Fields, in order: V gene, J gene, CDR3 protein.

TRBV12-2	TRBJ2-7	CASRLEPYRGCEQYF
TRBV2	TRBJ1-3	CASSEHGRSGNTIYF
TRBV11-2	TRBJ1-1	CASSFQGVRPVPEAFF
TRBV2	TRBJ1-3	CASSDGLRDLGNTIYF
TRBV7-8	TRBJ1-2	CASSLGREGGGYTF
TRBV5-8	TRBJ1-2	CASSFWDSNYGYTF
TRBV10-3	TRBJ1-1	CAISPTPDGDTEAFF
TRBV5-1	TRBJ2-5	CASSPRQRQETQYF
TRBV3-1/TRBV3-2	TRBJ2-5	CASSQSGTRPPGQETQYF
TRBV4-2	TRBJ2-5	CASSPGLAGEETQYF
TRBV6-6	TRBJ1-2	CASSWGTPSYGYTF
TRBV11-2	TRBJ2-7	CASSFGLSAYEQYF
TRBV16	TRBJ1-6	CASSQEKGGDSPLHF
TRBV3-1/TRBV3-2	TRBJ2-5	CASSQPIGDLEGTQYF